One sample yielded the 17 T cell receptor beta chains listed below, sequenced in a study of blood T cell repertoires in COVID-19. Produced via immunoSEQ multiplex PCR; TCRdb's table is partial and in-frame only. In the table there are nearly 350,000 clones, 80% to 90% of which are singletons. Specimen: peripheral blood. Receptor source: a woman between 50 and 59 years old with COVID-19, enrolled during active disease.

The J gene is TRBJ1-2, the V gene TRBV30; D is unclear. Germline V gene lookup returns CDR1 GTSNPN and CDR2 SVGIG (reference sequence). This CDR3 region has 13 residues. V was trimmed by 4 bases and J by 8 bases, leaving 17 bases between them. Written as DNA, the CDR3 is TGTGCCTGGACAGTGGTTGAGGGAGCAGGCTACACCTTC. Translating gives CAWTVVEGAGYTF. The entire variable domain, with the rest obtained from reference TRBV30 and TRBJ1-2, is as follows: SQTIHQWPATLVQPVGSPLSLECTVEGTSNPNLYWYRQAAGRGLQLLFYSVGIGQISSEVPQNLSASRPQDRQFILSSKKLLLSDSGFYLCAWTVVEGAGYTFGSGTRLTVV.

The chain links TRBV4-1 to TRBJ2-3, with a weak D call TRBD1 (5 bases). The CDR3 contains 14 residues. V was clipped by 0 bases and J by 6 bases, with 10 bases between them. Germline CDR1 is MGHRA and CDR2 is YSYEKL. The CDR3 protein is CASSQDFGADTQYF. CDR3 DNA sequence: TGCGCCAGCAGCCAAGATTTTGGGGCCGATACGCAGTATTTT.

J is TRBJ2-5 and V is TRBV6-4; 8 nucleotides align to TRBD1. Germline lookup yields CDR1 MRHNA and CDR2 SNTAGT. The V segment lost 7 bases and the J segment 5 bases; nucleotides outside the gene matches: 12. This CDR3 is 15 amino acids long. The CDR3 spells CASTLPDRARETQYF. The CDR3 region has the DNA TGTGCCAGCACTCTACCGGACAGGGCCCGGGAGACCCAGTACTTC.

The genes are TRBV9 and TRBJ2-1; TRBD2 agrees at 7 bases. Germline V gene lookup returns CDR1 SGDLS and CDR2 YYNGEE. Trimming cost V 4 bases and J 0 bases; bases outside gene matches: 7. This CDR3 has 16 residues. The CDR3 sequence is CASSSQAGYSYNEQFF. In nucleotides, the CDR3 is TGTGCCAGCAGCTCCCAAGCGGGGTACTCCTACAATGAGCAGTTCTTC. Variable domain in full (rest from reference TRBV9 and TRBJ2-1): DSGVTQTPKHLITATGQRVTLRCSPRSGDLSVYWYQQSLDQGLQFLIQYYNGEERAKGNILERFSAQQFPDLHSELNLSSLELGDSALYFCASSSQAGYSYNEQFFGPGTRLTVL.

J is TRBJ1-1 and V is TRBV7-8, with 8 bases matching TRBD1. V lost 0 bases to trimming and J lost 1 base; unmatched junction nucleotides: 1. Germline CDR1 reads SGHVS; CDR2 reads FQNEAQ. The CDR3 spans 15 residues. The CDR3 DNA is TGTGCCAGCAGCTTAGCAACAGGGGGGAACACTGAAGCTTTCTTT. As protein: CASSLATGGNTEAFF.

The V and J genes are TRBV24-1 and TRBJ2-1; D may be TRBD2 (6 bases). Germline CDR1 is KGHDR and CDR2 is SFDVKD. The length of the CDR3 is 15 residues. V shed 4 bases and J shed 10 bases, with 19 bases lying between them. The chain's CDR3 is CATSEPGVYREEQFF. The CDR3 region has the DNA TGTGCCACCAGTGAACCGGGTGTCTACCGGGAGGAGCAGTTCTTC.

This sequence joins TRBV7-9 and TRBJ1-1, with 7 bases fitting TRBD1. The trim removed 1 base at V and 0 bases at J, leaving 2 bases unmatched. The CDR3 length is 15 residues. Germline CDR1 is SEHNR and CDR2 is FQNEAQ (reference sequence). CDR3 loop: CASSLEGGLNTEAFF. CDR3 bases: TGTGCCAGCAGCTTAGAAGGGGGCCTGAACACTGAAGCTTTCTTT.

The chain couples TRBV27 to TRBJ2-1; 10 nucleotides match TRBD2. The CDR3 has 17 amino acids. Trimming removed 2 bases from V and 0 bases from J; junction bases left unmatched: 4. Per the germline V gene, CDR1 is MNHEY and CDR2 is SMNVEV (reference sequence). CDR3: CASSLVAGGVSYNEQFF. In DNA, the CDR3 is TGTGCCAGCAGTTTAGTAGCGGGAGGCGTCTCCTACAATGAGCAGTTCTTC.

The rearrangement joins TRBV7-9 to TRBJ1-1; the D gene is possibly TRBD1 (6 bases). CDR1 is SEHNR, CDR2 FQNEAQ, per germline (reference sequence). The V and J ends lost 5 bases and 1 base respectively, with 11 bases between them. There are 14 residues in the CDR3. The CDR3 sequence is CASSPGQENTEAFF. The DNA for the CDR3 is TGTGCCAGCAGCCCGGGACAAGAGAACACTGAAGCTTTCTTT.

This sequence joins TRBV7-2 and TRBJ2-2, with a weak D call TRBD2 (5 bases). There are 15 residues in the CDR3. Germline V CDR1 and CDR2: SGHTA, FQGNSA. V was shortened by 3 bases and J by 0 bases, with 8 bases between the two germline ends. The CDR3 nucleotides read TGTGCCAGCAGCTTTAGGAGGACGAACACCGGGGAGCTGTTTTTT. Encoded protein: CASSFRRTNTGELFF.

This clone was recorded only once. Other DNA sequences in this specimen translate into the identical CDR3. V gene TRBV5-4 combines with J gene TRBJ2-5; 7 nucleotides match TRBD1. With 0 bases clipped from V and 1 base from J, the junction kept 0 bases outside the gene matches. This CDR3 is 14 amino acids long. Germline CDR1 is SGHNT and CDR2 is YYREEE (reference sequence). The CDR3: CASSLGQGQETQYF. CDR3 nucleotides: TGTGCCAGCAGCTTGGGACAGGGCCAAGAGACCCAGTACTTC.

This chain links TRBV12-3 or TRBV12-4 with TRBJ2-1; D not certain. The CDR3 consists of 11 residues. Trimming took off 6 bases at V and 7 bases at J, with 7 bases between the two ends. In nucleotides, the CDR3 is TGTGCCAGCAGACATTTGAATGAGCAGTTCTTC. Protein sequence: CASRHLNEQFF.

The gene calls are TRBV4-2 and TRBJ1-5, with 7 bases identical to TRBD1. The CDR3 spans 17 residues. The trim removed 0 bases at V and 0 bases at J, leaving 5 bases unmatched. The germline V gene encodes CDR1 LGHNA and CDR2 YNFKEQ. The CDR3 nucleotides are TGTGCCAGCAGCCAAGAGGGACAGTGGGATAGCAATCAGCCCCAGCATTTT. This codes for CASSQEGQWDSNQPQHF.

The V call is TRBV19, the J call TRBJ2-4; D is possibly TRBD1 (5 bases). Looked up from germline, CDR1 is LNHDA and CDR2 is SQIVND (reference sequence). V lost 4 bases, J lost 8 bases, and 15 bases lay in between. The CDR3 runs 14 residues. The CDR3 reads CASSSRDPPDIQYF. The CDR3 nucleotides read TGTGCCAGTAGTAGCAGGGATCCCCCGGACATTCAGTACTTC.

The V call is TRBV4-3, the J call TRBJ2-7, with 7 bases matching TRBD1. V shed 2 bases, J shed 7 bases, and the junction held 11 bases outside the gene matches. The CDR3 length is 15 residues. Germline V gene data show CDR1 as LGHNA and CDR2 as YSLEER. CDR3 residues: CASSQTPSTGDEQYF. The CDR3 region has the DNA TGCGCCAGCAGCCAAACTCCGTCCACAGGGGATGAGCAGTACTTC.

Only one count was recorded for this clone. The J gene is TRBJ1-2, the V gene TRBV7-9, with D tentatively TRBD1 (5 bases). Germline V gene lookup returns CDR1 SEHNR and CDR2 FQNEAQ (reference sequence). V was clipped by 5 bases and J by 6 bases, with 13 bases between them. The CDR3 sequence is 13 residues long. CDR3 amino acids: CASSPREGHGYTF. CDR3 nucleotides: TGTGCCAGCAGCCCCAGGGAGGGTCATGGCTACACCTTC.

This clone appeared a few times. V is TRBV30 and J is TRBJ2-1, with 8 bases identical to TRBD1. J was trimmed by 7 bases and V by 0 bases; bases with no gene match: 8. The CDR3 extends over 15 amino acids. Germline values: CDR1 GTSNPN, CDR2 SVGIG (reference sequence). The CDR3 DNA reads as TGTGCCTGGAGTGTAGTTGCAGGGGGCTCGAATGAGCAGTTCTTC. Translation: CAWSVVAGGSNEQFF.